This T cell receptor (beta chain) came from a study of T cells in Graves' hyperthyroidism and ophthalmopathy. Amplified regions were TCR beta CDR3 sequences from RNA transcripts. When the TCR CDR3 underwent first-round RT-PCR, the HTBI primer set was used. TCRdb itself ran the multiplex PCR reads through MiXCR, one entry per CDR3 protein. The sample holds some 510,000 distinct CDR3 sequences, roughly 20% seen once. The CDR3 totals 13 residues. CDR1 is GTSNPN and CDR2 is SVGIG in the germline V gene (reference sequence). The germline V and J ends were trimmed by 0 bases and 6 bases, with 8 bases remaining between them.

The origin of this receptor is a man aged 18 to 35 with Graves' hyperthyroidism. The chain employs TRBV30 and TRBJ2-2; D possibly corresponds to TRBD2 (7 bases). The sample taken for sequencing was blood. DNA for the CDR3: TGTGCCTGGAGTGTAGGGGGGGCCGGGGAGCTGTTTTTT. This encodes CAWSVGGAGELFF.